Below are 18 T cell receptor beta chains sequenced from a single sample in a study of cytotoxic CD8 clonotypes in ibrutinib-treated CLL. The method was immunoSEQ multiplex PCR; TCRdb's version includes in-frame clones alone and lacks a portion of them. Found here are about 310,000 clones, around four fifths of them singletons; the top ten hold under 8.5%. The input for sequencing was PBMCs, taken before ibrutinib treatment. The receptors shown here come from a human donor with chronic lymphocytic leukemia.

This chain links TRBV6-5 with TRBJ1-1; D unclear. CDR1 and CDR2 from the germline V gene are MNHEY and SVGAGI. V lost 7 bases and J lost 7, with 19 bases in between. The CDR3 spans 14 residues. The CDR3 nucleotides are TGTGCCAGCATGCCCTTAGGCCAGGACTTTGAAGCTTTCTTT. Translation: CASMPLGQDFEAFF.

The chain employs TRBV7-8 and TRBJ1-2; the match to TRBD1 covers 10 bases. The germline V gene has CDR1 SGHVS and CDR2 FQNEAQ. This CDR3 is 15 amino acids long. Trimming took 5 bases from V and 7 from J; bases not matched to a gene: 10. CDR3 residues: CASSIQTGGYGGYTF. DNA of the CDR3: TGTGCCAGCAGCATTCAGACAGGGGGCTATGGTGGCTACACCTTC.

This sequence joins TRBV5-8 and TRBJ2-7; 13 bases are a match to TRBD2. V was clipped by 4 bases and J by 5 bases; unmatched bases: 6. The CDR3 totals 15 residues. Per the germline V gene, CDR1 is SGHTS and CDR2 is YDEGEE. The CDR3 reads CASSTGLAGDDEQYF. In nucleotides, the CDR3 is TGTGCCAGCAGCACTGGACTAGCGGGAGATGACGAGCAGTACTTC.

J is TRBJ2-7 and V is TRBV5-1; D might be TRBD2 (5 bases). This CDR3 has 15 residues. Looked up from germline, CDR1 is SGHRS and CDR2 is YFSETQ. Deletions cut 0 bases from V and 5 bases from J, with 15 bases between. The CDR3 reads CASSLESSFGDEQYF. The CDR3, as DNA: TGCGCCAGCAGCTTGGAATCCAGCTTCGGGGACGAGCAGTACTTC. Based on the CDR3 plus reference TRBV5-1 and TRBJ2-7, the full variable domain is KAGVTQTPRYLIKTRGQQVTLSCSPISGHRSVSWYQQTPGQGLQFLFEYFSETQRNKGNFPGRFSGRQFSNSRSEMNVSTLELGDSALYLCASSLESSFGDEQYFGPGTRLTVT.

This clone was seen once. This chain connects TRBV5-1 to TRBJ2-1; no clear D gene. The CDR3 extends over 13 amino acids. Germline CDR1 is SGHRS and CDR2 is YFSETQ. V dropped 6 bases and J dropped 5 bases, with 12 bases sitting between them. CDR3 in DNA: TGCGCCAGCAAGGATAACTACGACAATGAGCAGTTCTTC. It is translated as CASKDNYDNEQFF.

This chain links TRBV27 with TRBJ2-1, with 8 bases aligning to TRBD2. The CDR3 consists of 13 residues. V was pared by 5 bases and J by 10 bases, with 7 bases of the junction left unmatched. Germline CDR1 reads MNHEY; CDR2 reads SMNVEV (reference sequence). CDR3 sequence (DNA): TGTGCCAGCAGTCCTCGGACTAGCCCGGAGCAGTTCTTC. This sequence encodes CASSPRTSPEQFF.

This rearrangement joins TRBV7-9 to TRBJ1-1; D may be TRBD1 (6 bases). The germline CDR1 and CDR2 sequences are SEHNR and FQNEAQ (reference sequence). The CDR3 spans 13 residues. V was trimmed by 2 bases and J by 7 bases, leaving 11 bases between them. CDR3 DNA sequence: TGTGCCAGCAGCTTAAACAGGGAGATTGAAGCTTTCTTT. It translates to CASSLNREIEAFF.

This clone was observed a handful of times. The chain couples TRBV6-1 to TRBJ1-5; no clear D. With 7 bases removed from V and 1 base from J, the gap between germline ends came to 11 bases. The CDR3 is 14 residues long. Germline assignment: CDR1 MNHNS and CDR2 SASEGT. CDR3 sequence (DNA): TGTGCCAGCATAAGGACCCCCAGCAATCAGCCCCAGCATTTT. It specifies CASIRTPSNQPQHF.

This clone showed up just a few times. The chain carries TRBV5-8 and TRBJ1-3, with 7 bases matching TRBD1. Germline CDR1 is SGHTS and CDR2 is YDEGEE. This CDR3 is 14 amino acids long. After removal of 0 bases from V and 6 bases from J, the junction contained 3 bases not matched to a gene. This CDR3 reads CASSLARGPNTIYF. CDR3 nucleotide sequence: TGTGCCAGCAGCTTGGCAAGGGGGCCAAACACCATATATTTT.

The CDR3 sequence is CASIGREGTNEKLFF. The CDR3 region has the DNA TGCGCCAGCATCGGGAGGGAAGGTACTAATGAAAAACTGTTTTTT. This chain links TRBV5-1 with TRBJ1-4; D not certain. Germline CDR1 is SGHRS and CDR2 is YFSETQ. The CDR3 is 15 residues long. The V end lost 6 bases, the J end lost 2 bases, and 14 bases lay between the germline ends.

The V gene is TRBV28, the J gene TRBJ2-6; D possibly corresponds to TRBD1 (6 bases). From germline, CDR1 is MDHEN and CDR2 SYDVKM. Trimming took 7 bases from V and 1 from J, leaving 11 bases between them. The CDR3 runs 15 residues. The CDR3: CASINGQSGANVLTF. In DNA form, the CDR3 reads TGTGCCAGCATAAACGGACAGTCTGGGGCCAACGTCCTGACTTTC.

This chain joins TRBV5-6 and TRBJ2-7; D is possibly TRBD2 (6 bases). Looked up from germline, CDR1 is SGHDT and CDR2 is YYEEEE. This CDR3 region has 15 residues. The germline V and J ends were trimmed by 6 bases and 1 base, with 17 bases remaining between them. The CDR3 protein is CASTGWGGVSYEQYF. CDR3 nucleotide sequence: TGTGCCAGCACGGGTTGGGGCGGGGTATCCTACGAGCAGTACTTC.

The chain is built from TRBV5-4 and TRBJ2-2; 12 bases line up with TRBD2. V gave up 5 bases and J gave up 6 bases; unmatched junction bases: 5. The germline V gene encodes CDR1 SGHNT and CDR2 YYREEE (reference sequence). CDR3 length: 15 residues. DNA for the CDR3: TGTGCCAGCAGTTATACTAGCGGGAGGTCCGGGGAGCTGTTTTTT. Its protein product is CASSYTSGRSGELFF.

The chain couples TRBV10-2 to TRBJ1-2; no definite D call. Germline CDR1 and CDR2: WSHSY and SAAADI. V lost 4 bases and J lost 0, with 15 bases in between. The CDR3 loop spans 16 amino acids. In nucleotides, the CDR3 is TGCGCCAGCAGTGTAGGCGGTATAATTTCTAACTATGGCTACACCTTC. Translated: CASSVGGIISNYGYTF.

The V call is TRBV19, the J call TRBJ2-3; D gene ambiguous. The germline V gene has CDR1 LNHDA and CDR2 SQIVND (reference sequence). Trimming removed 0 bases from V and 7 bases from J, with 5 bases in between. The CDR3 loop spans 12 amino acids. CDR3 loop: CASSIERNTQYF. For the CDR3, the DNA is TGTGCCAGTAGTATAGAGAGGAATACGCAGTATTTT. Full variable domain (missing parts from reference TRBV19 and TRBJ2-3): DGGITQSPKYLFRKEGQNVTLSCEQNLNHDAMYWYRQDPGQGLRLIYYSQIVNDFQKGDIAEGYSVSREKKESFPLTVTSAQKNPTAFYLCASSIERNTQYFGPGTRLTVL.

The chain combines TRBV5-1 with TRBJ1-1; 8 bases agree with TRBD1. CDR1 and CDR2 from the germline V gene are SGHRS and YFSETQ. This CDR3 is 15 amino acids long. J was trimmed by 4 bases and V by 5 bases; bases with no gene match: 10. The CDR3 here is CASRPQGAASTEAFF. The CDR3 DNA follows: TGCGCCAGCAGACCCCAGGGGGCAGCTAGCACTGAAGCTTTCTTT.

The chain has TRBV6-1 and TRBJ1-1, with unresolved D. Germline V CDR1 and CDR2: MNHNS, SASEGT. With 2 bases removed from V and 0 bases from J, the gap between germline ends came to 10 bases. The CDR3 has 15 residues. The CDR3 nucleotides are TGTGCCAGCAGTGAACAGAGCCAGGTGAACACTGAAGCTTTCTTT. Protein: CASSEQSQVNTEAFF.

This clone counts as medium-sized. The same CDR3 is also encoded by other DNA sequences in this sample. CDR3 DNA: TGTGCCACCAGCAAGATTGCAGGGGAGACCCAGTACTTC. Translated: CATSKIAGETQYF. The chain carries TRBV15 and TRBJ2-5; D perhaps matches TRBD1 (5 bases). The V gene lost 4 bases and the J gene lost 5 bases, with 11 bases spanning the gap. Looked up from germline, CDR1 is LNHNV and CDR2 is YYDKDF (reference sequence). The CDR3 loop spans 13 amino acids.